This TCR beta chain appears in the sequencing data of a study of T cells in Graves' hyperthyroidism and ophthalmopathy. Overall study results and limits: The model predicted ophthalmopathy a median approximately six months before onset. A 13 V-J signature model discriminated ophthalmopathy versus stable hyperthyroidism.

Trimming took off 8 bases at V and 5 bases at J, with 18 bases between the two ends. This CDR3 region has 14 residues. Germline V gives CDR1 MNHEY, CDR2 SVGEGT. Regarding this clonotype: Its cognate antigen is unknown.

Using RNA transcripts as the source, TCR beta CDR3 regions were amplified. The HTBI primer set was used in a first-round RT-PCR of the TCR CDR3. One entry per CDR3 protein, called by TCRdb with MiXCR from the multiplex PCR reads. The sample includes 350,000 or so distinct CDR3 sequences, around a sixth of them seen just once. The sequenced material came from blood. This receptor was identified in a woman between 50 and 59 years old with Graves' hyperthyroidism. This sequence joins TRBV6-2 or TRBV6-3 and TRBJ1-1; D ambiguous. The CDR3 coding sequence is TGTGCCAGCCGCCCCGGGTGCCCGGGTACTGAAGCTTTCTTT. It encodes CASRPGCPGTEAFF.